Each of the 6 T cell receptor beta chains below was sequenced from the same sample in a study of early stage breast cancer tumors (TCRdb year 2017). Library construction relied on the immunoSEQ multiplex PCR assay. Entries here come from immuneACCESS through TCRdb and include only in-frame sequences with V and J called. Some clones fail to appear in such tables; in the studies checked, an unresolved V gene covers under half of the shortfall, and the cause of the remainder is unknown. Recorded for this sample are about 19,000 clones; over 70% of them occurred a single time. The top ten hold around 1.7% of the sample. The sample consisted of blood. These receptor sequences come from a person aged 65 to 85 with breast cancer.

The J gene is TRBJ2-2, the V gene TRBV7-2; TRBD2 aligns across 13 bases. CDR1 is SGHTA and CDR2 is FQGNSA in the germline V gene. The CDR3 is 15 residues long. V lost 6 bases to trimming and J lost 7 bases; unmatched junction nucleotides: 5. This CDR3 is CASRTSGGVYGELFF. In nucleotides, the CDR3 is TGTGCCAGCAGAACTAGCGGGGGGGTGTACGGGGAGCTGTTTTTT.

The CDR3 loop reads CATSRETDGTGETQYF. The CDR3 DNA is TGTGCCACCAGCAGGGAAACGGACGGGACAGGGGAGACCCAGTACTTC. The rearrangement links TRBV15 to TRBJ2-5, with 9 bases aligning to TRBD1. The length of the CDR3 is 16 residues. V lost 3 bases, J lost 5 bases, and 10 bases stayed unmatched. Germline V CDR1 and CDR2: LNHNV, YYDKDF (reference sequence).

This sequence joins TRBV6-5 and TRBJ1-1, with TRBD1 matching 7 bases. CDR1 is MNHEY and CDR2 is SVGAGI in the germline V gene. This CDR3 is 14 amino acids long. The junction had 7 bases not matched to a gene; V was cut back by 4 bases and J by 5 bases. The CDR3 reads CASSFQGEGTEAFF. CDR3 coding DNA: TGTGCCAGCAGTTTCCAGGGGGAAGGGACTGAAGCTTTCTTT.

This chain joins TRBV6-5 and TRBJ1-3; D is uncertain. In germline, CDR1 is MNHEY, CDR2 SVGAGI. This CDR3 region has 14 residues. Trimming took 0 bases from V and 11 from J, leaving 14 bases between them. Here the CDR3 reads CASSYSPGASSIYF. CDR3 nucleotides: TGTGCCAGCAGTTACTCCCCGGGAGCCAGTTCCATATATTTT.

The gene calls are TRBV7-8 and TRBJ2-5; no reliable D call. Trimming took off 3 bases at V and 2 bases at J, with 10 bases between the two ends. The CDR3 covers 14 residues. Germline V gene data show CDR1 as SGHVS and CDR2 as FQNEAQ. CDR3 sequence: CASSLALVQETQYF. The DNA for the CDR3 is TGTGCCAGCAGCTTGGCCCTAGTGCAAGAGACCCAGTACTTC.

V usage is TRBV19 and J usage is TRBJ2-2; D is unresolved. Germline assignment: CDR1 LNHDA and CDR2 SQIVND (reference sequence). The CDR3 length is 14 residues. Trimming took off 3 bases at V and 1 base at J, with 6 bases between the two ends. CDR3 DNA: TGTGCCAGTAGTATTGGCGGGAACACCGGGGAGCTGTTTTTT. Amino acid sequence: CASSIGGNTGELFF.